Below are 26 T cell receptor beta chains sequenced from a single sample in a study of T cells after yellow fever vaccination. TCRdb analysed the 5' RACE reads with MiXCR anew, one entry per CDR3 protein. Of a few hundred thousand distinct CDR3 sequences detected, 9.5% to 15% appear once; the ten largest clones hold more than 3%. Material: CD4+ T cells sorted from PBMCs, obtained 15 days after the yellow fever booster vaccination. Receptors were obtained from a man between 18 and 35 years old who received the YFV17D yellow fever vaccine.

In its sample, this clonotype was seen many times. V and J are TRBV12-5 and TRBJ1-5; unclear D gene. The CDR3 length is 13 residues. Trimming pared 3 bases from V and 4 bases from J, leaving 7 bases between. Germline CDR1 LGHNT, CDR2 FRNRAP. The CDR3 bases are TGTGCTAGTGGTTTATACAGAAATCAGCCCCAGCATTTT. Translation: CASGLYRNQPQHF.

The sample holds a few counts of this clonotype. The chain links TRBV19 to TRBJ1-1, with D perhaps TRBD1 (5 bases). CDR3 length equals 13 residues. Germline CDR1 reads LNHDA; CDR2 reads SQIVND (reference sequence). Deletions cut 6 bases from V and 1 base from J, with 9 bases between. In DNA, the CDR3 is TGTGCCAGTAGCCCACAGGCGAACACTGAAGCTTTCTTT. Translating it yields CASSPQANTEAFF.

CDR3 protein: CAAGRDTYNEQFF. CDR3 in DNA: TGTGCCGCGGGCAGGGATACCTACAATGAGCAGTTCTTC. The chain employs TRBV28 and TRBJ2-1; possibly TRBD1 or TRBD2 for D (5 bases each). CDR1 MDHEN and CDR2 SYDVKM come from the germline V gene. This CDR3 has 13 amino acids. Trimming removed 11 bases at V and 2 bases at J, with 13 bases between.

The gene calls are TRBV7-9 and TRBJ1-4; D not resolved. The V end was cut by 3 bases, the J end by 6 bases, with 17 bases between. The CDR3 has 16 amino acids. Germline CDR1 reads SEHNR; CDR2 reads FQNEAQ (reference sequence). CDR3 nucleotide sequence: TGTGCCAGCAGCTTTGGCCAGTCGGGTGGTGATGAAAAACTGTTTTTT. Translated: CASSFGQSGGDEKLFF. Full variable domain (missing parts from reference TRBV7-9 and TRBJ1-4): DTGVSQNPRHKITKRGQNVTFRCDPISEHNRLYWYRQTLGQGPEFLTYFQNEAQLEKSRLLSDRFSAERPKGSFSTLEIQRTEQGDSAMYLCASSFGQSGGDEKLFFGSGTQLSVL.

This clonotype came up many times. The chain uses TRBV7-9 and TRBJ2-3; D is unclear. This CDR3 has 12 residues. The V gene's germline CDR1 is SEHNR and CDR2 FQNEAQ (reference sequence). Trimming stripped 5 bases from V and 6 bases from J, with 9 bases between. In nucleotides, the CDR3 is TGTGCCAGCAGCCCTACCTCCGATACGCAGTATTTT. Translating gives CASSPTSDTQYF.

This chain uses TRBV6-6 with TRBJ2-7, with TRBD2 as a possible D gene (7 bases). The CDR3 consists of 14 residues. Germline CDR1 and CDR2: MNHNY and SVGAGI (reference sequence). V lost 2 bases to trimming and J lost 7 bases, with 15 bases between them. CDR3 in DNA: TGTGCCAGCAGTTACGGAGGGGGGGCCCAAGAGCAGTACTTC. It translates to CASSYGGGAQEQYF.

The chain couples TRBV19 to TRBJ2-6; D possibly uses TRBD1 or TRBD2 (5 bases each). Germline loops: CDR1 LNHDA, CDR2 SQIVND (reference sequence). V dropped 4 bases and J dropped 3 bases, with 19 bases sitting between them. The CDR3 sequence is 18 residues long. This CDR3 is CASSTAGTKSGGANVLTF. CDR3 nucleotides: TGTGCCAGTAGTACCGCCGGGACCAAAAGTGGTGGGGCCAACGTCCTGACTTTC. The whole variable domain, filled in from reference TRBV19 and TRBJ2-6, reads DGGITQSPKYLFRKEGQNVTLSCEQNLNHDAMYWYRQDPGQGLRLIYYSQIVNDFQKGDIAEGYSVSREKKESFPLTVTSAQKNPTAFYLCASSTAGTKSGGANVLTFGAGSRLTVL.

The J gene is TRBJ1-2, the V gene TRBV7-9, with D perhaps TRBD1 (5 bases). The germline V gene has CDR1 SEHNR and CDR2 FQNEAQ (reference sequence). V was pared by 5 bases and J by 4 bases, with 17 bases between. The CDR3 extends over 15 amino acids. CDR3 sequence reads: CASSKEGPGVYGYTF. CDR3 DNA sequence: TGTGCCAGCAGCAAAGAGGGACCTGGCGTCTATGGCTACACCTTC.

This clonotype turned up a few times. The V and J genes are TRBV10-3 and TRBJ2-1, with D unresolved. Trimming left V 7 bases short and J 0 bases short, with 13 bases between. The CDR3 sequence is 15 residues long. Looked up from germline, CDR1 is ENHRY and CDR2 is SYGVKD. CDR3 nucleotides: TGTGCCATCACCGAAGGGCTTGCCTCCTACAATGAGCAGTTCTTC. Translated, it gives CAITEGLASYNEQFF.

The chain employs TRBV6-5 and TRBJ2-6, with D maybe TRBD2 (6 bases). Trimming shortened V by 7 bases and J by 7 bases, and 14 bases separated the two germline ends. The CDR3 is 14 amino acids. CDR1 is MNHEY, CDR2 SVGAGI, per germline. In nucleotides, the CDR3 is TGTGCCAGCAAGGTTGGGGGGTTCGCCAACGTCCTGACTTTC. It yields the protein CASKVGGFANVLTF.

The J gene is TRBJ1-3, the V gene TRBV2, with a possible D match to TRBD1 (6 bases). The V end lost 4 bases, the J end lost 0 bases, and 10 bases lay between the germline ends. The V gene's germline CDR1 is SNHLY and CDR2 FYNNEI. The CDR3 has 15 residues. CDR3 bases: TGTGCCAGCAGTGCCAGGGGATACTCTGGAAACACCATATATTTT. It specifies CASSARGYSGNTIYF. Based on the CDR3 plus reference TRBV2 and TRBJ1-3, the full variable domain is EPEVTQTPSHQVTQMGQEVILRCVPISNHLYFYWYRQILGQKVEFLVSFYNNEISEKSEIFDDQFSVERPDGSNFTLKIRSTKLEDSAMYFCASSARGYSGNTIYFGEGSWLTVV.

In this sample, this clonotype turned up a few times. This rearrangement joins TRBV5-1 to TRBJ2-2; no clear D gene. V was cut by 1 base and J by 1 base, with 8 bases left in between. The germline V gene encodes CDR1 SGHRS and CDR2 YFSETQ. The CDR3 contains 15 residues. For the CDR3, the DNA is TGCGCCAGCAGCTTGAACCAACTGAACACCGGGGAGCTGTTTTTT. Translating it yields CASSLNQLNTGELFF.

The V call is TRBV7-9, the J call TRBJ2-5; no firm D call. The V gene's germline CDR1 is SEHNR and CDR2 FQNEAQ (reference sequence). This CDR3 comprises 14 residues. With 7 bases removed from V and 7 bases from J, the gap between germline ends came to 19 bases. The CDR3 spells CASTISTADVTQYF. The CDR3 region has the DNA TGTGCCAGCACCATAAGCACAGCCGATGTGACCCAGTACTTC.

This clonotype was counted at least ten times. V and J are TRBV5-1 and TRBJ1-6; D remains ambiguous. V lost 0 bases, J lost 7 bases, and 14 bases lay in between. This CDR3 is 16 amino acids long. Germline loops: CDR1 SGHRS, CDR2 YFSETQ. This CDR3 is CASSLAGRSINSPLHF. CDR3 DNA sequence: TGCGCCAGCAGCTTGGCCGGCAGGAGTATCAATTCACCCCTCCACTTT.

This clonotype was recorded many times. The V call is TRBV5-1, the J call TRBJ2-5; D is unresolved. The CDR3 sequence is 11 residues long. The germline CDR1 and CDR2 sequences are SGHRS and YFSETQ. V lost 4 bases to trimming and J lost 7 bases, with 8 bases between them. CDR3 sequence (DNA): TGCGCCAGCAGCCTTAGCCGGACCCAGTACTTC. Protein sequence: CASSLSRTQYF.

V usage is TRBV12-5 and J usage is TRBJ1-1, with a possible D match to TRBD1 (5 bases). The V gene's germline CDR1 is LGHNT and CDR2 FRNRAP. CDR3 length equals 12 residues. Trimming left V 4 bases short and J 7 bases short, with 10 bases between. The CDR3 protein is CASGWDGGEAFF. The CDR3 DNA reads TGTGCTAGTGGTTGGGACGGTGGTGAAGCTTTCTTT.

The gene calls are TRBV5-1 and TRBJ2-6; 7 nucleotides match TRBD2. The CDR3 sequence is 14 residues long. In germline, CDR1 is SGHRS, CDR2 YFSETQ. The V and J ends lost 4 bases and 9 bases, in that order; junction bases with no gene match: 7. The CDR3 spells CASSLERGGNVLTF. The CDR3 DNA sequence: TGCGCCAGCAGCCTGGAGCGGGGAGGCAACGTCCTGACTTTC. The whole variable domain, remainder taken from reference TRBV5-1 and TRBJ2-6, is KAGVTQTPRYLIKTRGQQVTLSCSPISGHRSVSWYQQTPGQGLQFLFEYFSETQRNKGNFPGRFSGRQFSNSRSEMNVSTLELGDSALYLCASSLERGGNVLTFGAGSRLTVL.

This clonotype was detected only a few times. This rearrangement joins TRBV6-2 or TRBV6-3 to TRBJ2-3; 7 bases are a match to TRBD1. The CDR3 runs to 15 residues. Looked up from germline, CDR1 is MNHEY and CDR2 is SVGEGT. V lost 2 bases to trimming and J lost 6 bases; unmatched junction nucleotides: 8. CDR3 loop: CASSYARQGGDTQYF. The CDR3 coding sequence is TGTGCCAGCAGTTACGCCAGACAGGGTGGGGATACGCAGTATTTT.

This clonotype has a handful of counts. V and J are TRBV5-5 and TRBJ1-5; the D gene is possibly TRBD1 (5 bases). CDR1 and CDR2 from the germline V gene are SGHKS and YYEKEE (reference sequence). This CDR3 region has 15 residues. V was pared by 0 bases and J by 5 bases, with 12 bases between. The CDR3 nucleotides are TGTGCCAGCAGCTTGGATCCAGGGAAGGATCAGCCCCAGCATTTT. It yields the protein CASSLDPGKDQPQHF. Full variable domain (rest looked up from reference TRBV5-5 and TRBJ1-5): DAGVTQSPTHLIKTRGQQVTLRCSPISGHKSVSWYQQVLGQGPQFIFQYYEKEERGRGNFPDRFSARQFPNYSSELNVNALLLGDSALYLCASSLDPGKDQPQHFGDGTRLSIL.

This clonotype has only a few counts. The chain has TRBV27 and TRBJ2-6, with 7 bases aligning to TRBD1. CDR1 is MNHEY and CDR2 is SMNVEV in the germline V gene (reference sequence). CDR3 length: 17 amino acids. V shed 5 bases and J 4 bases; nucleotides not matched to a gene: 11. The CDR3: CASSRNTGVAGANVLTF. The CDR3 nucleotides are TGTGCCAGCAGTCGCAATACAGGGGTAGCGGGGGCCAACGTCCTGACTTTC.

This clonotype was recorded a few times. The chain's CDR3 is CASSLMRRGADTQYF. The CDR3 nucleotides read TGTGCCAGCAGCTTAATGCGCAGGGGAGCAGATACGCAGTATTTT. The chain is built from TRBV11-2 and TRBJ2-3, with D possibly matching TRBD1 (6 bases). CDR3 size: 15 residues. Trimming removed 2 bases from V and 4 bases from J, with 13 bases in between. Germline CDR1 is SGHAT and CDR2 is FQNNGV.

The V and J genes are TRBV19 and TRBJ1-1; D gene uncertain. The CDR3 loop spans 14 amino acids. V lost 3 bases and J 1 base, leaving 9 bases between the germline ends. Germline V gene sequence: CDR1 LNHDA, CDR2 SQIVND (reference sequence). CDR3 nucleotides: TGTGCCAGTAGTATCGGGGATCGGAACACTGAAGCTTTCTTT. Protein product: CASSIGDRNTEAFF.

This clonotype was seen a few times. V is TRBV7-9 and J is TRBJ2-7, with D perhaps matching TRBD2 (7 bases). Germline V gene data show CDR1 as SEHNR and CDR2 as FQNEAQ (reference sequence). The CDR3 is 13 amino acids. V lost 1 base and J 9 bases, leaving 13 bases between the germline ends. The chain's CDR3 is CASSLGGGSRQYV. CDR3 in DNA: TGTGCCAGCAGCTTAGGGGGGGGCAGCAGGCAGTACGTC.

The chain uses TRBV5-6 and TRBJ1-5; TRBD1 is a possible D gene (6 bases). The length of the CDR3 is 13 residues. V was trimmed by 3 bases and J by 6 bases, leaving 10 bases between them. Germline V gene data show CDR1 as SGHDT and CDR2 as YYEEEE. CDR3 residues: CASSSQGIQPQHF. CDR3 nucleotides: TGTGCCAGCAGCTCACAGGGAATTCAGCCCCAGCATTTT.

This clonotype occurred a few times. The CDR3 sequence is CASSLGTVDNQPQHF. DNA for the CDR3: TGTGCCAGCAGCTTAGGGACTGTGGACAATCAGCCCCAGCATTTT. This rearrangement joins TRBV7-8 to TRBJ1-5, with D unclear. V was clipped by 1 base and J by 3 bases, with 10 bases between them. This CDR3 is built from 15 residues. Germline CDR1 SGHVS, CDR2 FQNEAQ.

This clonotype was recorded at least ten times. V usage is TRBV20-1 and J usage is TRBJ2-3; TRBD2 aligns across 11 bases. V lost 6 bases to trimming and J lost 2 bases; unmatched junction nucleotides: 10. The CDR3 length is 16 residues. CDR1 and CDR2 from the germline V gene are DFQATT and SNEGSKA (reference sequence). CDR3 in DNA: TGCAGTGCAATGGAATCTAGCGGGGGGACCACAGATACGCAGTATTTT. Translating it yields CSAMESSGGTTDTQYF.